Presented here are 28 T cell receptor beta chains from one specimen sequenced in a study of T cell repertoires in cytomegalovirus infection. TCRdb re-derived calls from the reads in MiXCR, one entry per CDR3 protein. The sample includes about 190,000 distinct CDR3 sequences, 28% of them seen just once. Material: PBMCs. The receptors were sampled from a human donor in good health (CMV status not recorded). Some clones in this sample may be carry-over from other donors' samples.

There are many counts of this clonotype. In DNA, the CDR3 is TGCGCCAGCAGCTTAACTTCCACTAGCGGATACAATGAGCAGTTCTTC. It translates to CASSLTSTSGYNEQFF. V is TRBV5-1 and J is TRBJ2-1; 8 nucleotides line up with TRBD2. CDR3 size: 16 residues. V lost 2 bases, J lost 4 bases, and 8 bases stayed unmatched. Germline V lookup: CDR1 SGHRS, CDR2 YFSETQ.

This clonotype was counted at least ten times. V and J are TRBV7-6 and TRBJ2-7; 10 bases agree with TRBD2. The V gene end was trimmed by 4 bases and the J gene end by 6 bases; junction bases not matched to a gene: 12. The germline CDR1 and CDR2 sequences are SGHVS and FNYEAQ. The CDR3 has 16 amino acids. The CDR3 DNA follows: TGTGCCAGCAGCTCCCCGTTAGCGGGGGGCAGGGGCGAGCAGTACTTC. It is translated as CASSSPLAGGRGEQYF.

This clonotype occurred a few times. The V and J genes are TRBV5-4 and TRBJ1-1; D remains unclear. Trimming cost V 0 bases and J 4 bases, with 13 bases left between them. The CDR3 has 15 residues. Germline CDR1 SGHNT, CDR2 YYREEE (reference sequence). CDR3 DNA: TGTGCCAGCAGCTTGGCCTCTGGGGTTGGCACTGAAGCTTTCTTT. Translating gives CASSLASGVGTEAFF.

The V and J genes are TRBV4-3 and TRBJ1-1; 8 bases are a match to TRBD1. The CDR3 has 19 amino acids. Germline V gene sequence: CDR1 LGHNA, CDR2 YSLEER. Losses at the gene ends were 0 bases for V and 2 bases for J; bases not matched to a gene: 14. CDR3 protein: CASSQEGTGGDFLNTEAFF. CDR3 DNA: TGCGCCAGCAGCCAAGAGGGGACAGGAGGGGACTTCCTTAACACTGAAGCTTTCTTT.

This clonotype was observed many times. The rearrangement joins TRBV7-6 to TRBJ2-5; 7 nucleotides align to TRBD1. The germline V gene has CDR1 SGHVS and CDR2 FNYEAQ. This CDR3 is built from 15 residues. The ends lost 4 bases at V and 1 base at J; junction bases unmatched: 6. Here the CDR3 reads CASSSGQLPQETQYF. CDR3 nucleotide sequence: TGTGCCAGCAGCTCGGGACAGCTGCCCCAAGAGACCCAGTACTTC.

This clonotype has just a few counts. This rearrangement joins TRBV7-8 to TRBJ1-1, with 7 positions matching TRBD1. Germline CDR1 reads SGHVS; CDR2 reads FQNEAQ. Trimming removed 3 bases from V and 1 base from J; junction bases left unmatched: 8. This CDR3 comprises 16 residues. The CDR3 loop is CASSFTGDTGNTEAFF. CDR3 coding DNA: TGTGCCAGCAGCTTCACAGGGGACACGGGGAACACTGAAGCTTTCTTT. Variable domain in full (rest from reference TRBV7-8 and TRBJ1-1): GAGVSQSPRYKVAKRGQDVALRCDPISGHVSLFWYQQALGQGPEFLTYFQNEAQLDKSGLPSDRFFAERPEGSVSTLKIQRTQQEDSAVYLCASSFTGDTGNTEAFFGQGTRLTVV.

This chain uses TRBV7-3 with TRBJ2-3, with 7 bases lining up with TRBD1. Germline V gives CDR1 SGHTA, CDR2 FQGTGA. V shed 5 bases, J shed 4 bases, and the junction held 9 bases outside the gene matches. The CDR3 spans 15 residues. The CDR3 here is CASSLGGRGSDTQYF. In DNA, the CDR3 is TGTGCCAGCAGCCTAGGGGGCAGAGGGTCAGATACGCAGTATTTT.

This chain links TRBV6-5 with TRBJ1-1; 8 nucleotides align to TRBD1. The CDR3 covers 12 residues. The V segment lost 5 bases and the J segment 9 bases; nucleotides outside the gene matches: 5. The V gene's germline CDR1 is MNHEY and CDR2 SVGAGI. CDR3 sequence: CASSRAGGKAFF. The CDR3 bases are TGTGCCAGCAGTCGGGCAGGGGGCAAAGCTTTCTTT.

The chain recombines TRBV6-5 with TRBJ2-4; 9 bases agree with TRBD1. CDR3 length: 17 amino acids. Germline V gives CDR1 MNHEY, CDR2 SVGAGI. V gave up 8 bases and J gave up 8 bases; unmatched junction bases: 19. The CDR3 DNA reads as TGTGCCAGCCGGCGTGGAGGGGCGGGACAGGGTGATGACATTCAGTACTTC. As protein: CASRRGGAGQGDDIQYF.

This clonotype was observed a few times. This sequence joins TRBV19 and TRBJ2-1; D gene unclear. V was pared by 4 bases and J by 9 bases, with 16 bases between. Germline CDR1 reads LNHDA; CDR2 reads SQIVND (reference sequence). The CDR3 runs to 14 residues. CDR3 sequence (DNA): TGTGCCAGTAGTAACGGACCCTCCATCACTGAGCAGTTCTTC. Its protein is CASSNGPSITEQFF.

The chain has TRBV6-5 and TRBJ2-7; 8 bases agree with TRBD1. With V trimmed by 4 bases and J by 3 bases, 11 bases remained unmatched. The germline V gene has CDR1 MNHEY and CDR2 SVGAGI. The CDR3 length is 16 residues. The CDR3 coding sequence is TGTGCCAGCAGTTCGAGGCGGACAGGGTCGCACTACGAGCAGTACTTC. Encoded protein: CASSSRRTGSHYEQYF.

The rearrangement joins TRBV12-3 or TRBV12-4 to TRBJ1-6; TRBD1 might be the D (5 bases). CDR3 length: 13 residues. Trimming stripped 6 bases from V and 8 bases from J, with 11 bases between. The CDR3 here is CASSPVGDSPLHF. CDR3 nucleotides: TGTGCCAGCAGCCCCGTGGGGGATTCACCCCTCCACTTT.

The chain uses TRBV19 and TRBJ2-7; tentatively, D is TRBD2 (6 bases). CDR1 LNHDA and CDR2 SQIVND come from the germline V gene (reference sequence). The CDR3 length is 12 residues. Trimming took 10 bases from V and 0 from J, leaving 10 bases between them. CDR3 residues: CATAGLSYEQYF. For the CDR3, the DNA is TGTGCCACCGCGGGACTCTCCTACGAGCAGTACTTC.

CDR3 nucleotide sequence: TGTGCCAGCAGCCAACGGACAGGGATAGGGGCCACAGATACGCAGTATTTT. Translated: CASSQRTGIGATDTQYF. This chain links TRBV14 with TRBJ2-3; 8 bases are shared with TRBD1. Germline CDR1 and CDR2: SGHDN and FVKESK. CDR3 length equals 17 residues. Losses at the gene ends were 2 bases for V and 2 bases for J; bases not matched to a gene: 9. The full variable domain, rest sourced from reference TRBV14 and TRBJ2-3, is EAGVTQFPSHSVIEKGQTVTLRCDPISGHDNLYWYRRVMGKEIKFLLHFVKESKQDESGMPNNRFLAERTGGTYSTLKVQPAELEDSGVYFCASSQRTGIGATDTQYFGPGTRLTVL.

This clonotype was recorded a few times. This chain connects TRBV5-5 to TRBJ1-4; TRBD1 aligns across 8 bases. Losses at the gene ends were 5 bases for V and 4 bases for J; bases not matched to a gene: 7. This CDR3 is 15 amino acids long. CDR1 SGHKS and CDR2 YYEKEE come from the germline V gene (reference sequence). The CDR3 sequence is CASSFTTGGNEKLFF. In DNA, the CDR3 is TGTGCCAGCAGTTTTACAACAGGGGGTAATGAAAAACTGTTTTTT. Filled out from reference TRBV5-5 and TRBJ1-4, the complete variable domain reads DAGVTQSPTHLIKTRGQQVTLRCSPISGHKSVSWYQQVLGQGPQFIFQYYEKEERGRGNFPDRFSARQFPNYSSELNVNALLLGDSALYLCASSFTTGGNEKLFFGSGTQLSVL.

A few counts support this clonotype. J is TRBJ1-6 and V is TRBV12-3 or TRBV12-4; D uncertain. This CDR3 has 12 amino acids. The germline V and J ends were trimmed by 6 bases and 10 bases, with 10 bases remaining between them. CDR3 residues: CASRAPGSPLHF. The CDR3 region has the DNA TGTGCCAGCAGGGCCCCCGGATCACCCCTCCACTTT.

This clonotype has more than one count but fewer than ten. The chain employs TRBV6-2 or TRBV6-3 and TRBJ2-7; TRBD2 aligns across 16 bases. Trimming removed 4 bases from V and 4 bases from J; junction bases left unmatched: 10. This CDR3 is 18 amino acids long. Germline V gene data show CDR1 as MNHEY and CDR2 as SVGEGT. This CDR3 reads CASSSLPGLAGGRYEQYF. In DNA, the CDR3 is TGTGCCAGCAGTTCTTTACCGGGACTAGCGGGGGGGCGGTACGAGCAGTACTTC.

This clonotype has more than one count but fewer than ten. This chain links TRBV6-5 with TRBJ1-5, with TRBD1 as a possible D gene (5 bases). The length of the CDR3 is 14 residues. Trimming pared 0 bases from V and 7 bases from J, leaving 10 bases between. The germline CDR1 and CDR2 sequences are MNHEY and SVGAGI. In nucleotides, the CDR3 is TGTGCCAGCAGTTACTCGGGACCCGGACAGCCCCAGCATTTT. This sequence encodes CASSYSGPGQPQHF.

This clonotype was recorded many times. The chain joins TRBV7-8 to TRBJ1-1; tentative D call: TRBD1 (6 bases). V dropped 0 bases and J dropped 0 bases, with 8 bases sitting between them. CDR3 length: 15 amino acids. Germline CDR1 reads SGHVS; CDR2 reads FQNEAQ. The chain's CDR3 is CASSLATGLNTEAFF. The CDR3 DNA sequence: TGTGCCAGCAGCTTAGCTACAGGGCTGAACACTGAAGCTTTCTTT.

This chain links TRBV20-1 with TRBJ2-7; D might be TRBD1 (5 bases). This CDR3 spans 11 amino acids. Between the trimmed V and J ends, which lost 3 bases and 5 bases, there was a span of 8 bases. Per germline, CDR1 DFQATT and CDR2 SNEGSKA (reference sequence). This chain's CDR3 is CSARTVNEQYF. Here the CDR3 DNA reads TGCAGTGCTAGGACAGTTAACGAGCAGTACTTC.

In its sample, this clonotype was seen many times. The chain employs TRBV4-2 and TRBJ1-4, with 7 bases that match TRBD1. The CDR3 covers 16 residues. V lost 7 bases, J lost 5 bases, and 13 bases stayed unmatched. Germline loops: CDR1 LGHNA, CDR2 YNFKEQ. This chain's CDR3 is CASTPTRGQRNEKLFF. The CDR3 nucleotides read TGTGCCAGCACACCAACGCGGGGACAGCGGAATGAAAAACTGTTTTTT.

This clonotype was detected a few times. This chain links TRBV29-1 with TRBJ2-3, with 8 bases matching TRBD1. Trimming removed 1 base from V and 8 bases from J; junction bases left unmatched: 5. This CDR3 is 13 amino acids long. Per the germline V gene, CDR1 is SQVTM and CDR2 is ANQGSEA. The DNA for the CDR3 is TGCAGCGTTGAAGGCAGGGGGCCTGTTACGCAGTATTTT. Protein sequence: CSVEGRGPVTQYF.

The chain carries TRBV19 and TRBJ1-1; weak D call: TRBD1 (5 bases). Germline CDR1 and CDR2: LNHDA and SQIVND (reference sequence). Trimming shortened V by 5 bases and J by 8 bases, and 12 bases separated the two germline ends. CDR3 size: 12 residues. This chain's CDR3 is CASSFSGQEAFF. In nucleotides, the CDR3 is TGTGCCAGTAGTTTTTCGGGGCAGGAAGCTTTCTTT.

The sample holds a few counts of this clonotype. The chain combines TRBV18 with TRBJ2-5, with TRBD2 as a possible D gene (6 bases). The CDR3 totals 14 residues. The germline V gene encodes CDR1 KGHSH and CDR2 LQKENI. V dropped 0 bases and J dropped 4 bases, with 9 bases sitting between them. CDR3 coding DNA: TGTGCCAGCTCACCACCGGAGGGCCGAGAGACCCAGTACTTC. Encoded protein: CASSPPEGRETQYF.

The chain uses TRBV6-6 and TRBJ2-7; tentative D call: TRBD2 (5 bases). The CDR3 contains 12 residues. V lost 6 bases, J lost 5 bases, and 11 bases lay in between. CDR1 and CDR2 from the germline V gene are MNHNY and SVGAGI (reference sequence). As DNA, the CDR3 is TGTGCCAGCAGGGGAGACAAGGACGAGCAGTACTTC. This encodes CASRGDKDEQYF.

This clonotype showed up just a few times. The CDR3 sequence is CASRPLAATYGYTF. CDR3 sequence (DNA): TGTGCCAGCAGACCCCTCGCTGCTACGTATGGCTACACCTTC. V usage is TRBV6-6 and J usage is TRBJ1-2; D is ambiguous. Germline CDR1 MNHNY, CDR2 SVGAGI (reference sequence). The V and J ends lost 6 bases and 5 bases respectively, with 16 bases between them. The CDR3 spans 14 residues.

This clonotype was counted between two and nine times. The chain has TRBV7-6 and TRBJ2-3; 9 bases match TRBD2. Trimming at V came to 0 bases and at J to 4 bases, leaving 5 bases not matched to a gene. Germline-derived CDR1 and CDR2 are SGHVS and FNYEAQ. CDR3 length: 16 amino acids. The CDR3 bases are TGTGCCAGCAGCTTAGCAGGCGGGGGGGCCGCAGATACGCAGTATTTT. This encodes CASSLAGGGAADTQYF.

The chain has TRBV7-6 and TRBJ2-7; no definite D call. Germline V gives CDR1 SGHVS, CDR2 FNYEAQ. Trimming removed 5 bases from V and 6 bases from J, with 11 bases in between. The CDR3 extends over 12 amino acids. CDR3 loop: CASSLAIGEQYF. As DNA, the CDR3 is TGTGCCAGCAGCCTCGCAATCGGCGAGCAGTACTTC.